This passage covers 5 T cell receptor beta chains from one sample sequenced in a study of CD8+CD57+ T cells in acquired aplastic anemia. Template material for TCR beta VDJ and CDR3 profiling consisted of genomic DNA. Each CDR3 protein gets one entry after TCRdb re-called the reads with MiXCR. Seen here are some 200,000 distinct CDR3 sequences, around 63% observed once, and the top ten hold approximately 30%. The specimen sequenced was sorted CD4+, CD8+, or CD8+CD57+ T cells (not recorded which) from PBMCs. The source is a human donor in good health.

The chain employs TRBV6-2 or TRBV6-3 and TRBJ2-2; TRBD2 is a possible D gene (6 bases). The germline V gene encodes CDR1 MNHEY and CDR2 SVGEGT. The CDR3 covers 14 residues. Deletions cut 4 bases from V and 7 bases from J, with 13 bases between. This CDR3 is CASSSPPTSGELFF. CDR3 nucleotide sequence: TGTGCCAGCAGTTCCCCCCCGACTAGCGGGGAGCTGTTTTTT.

On this clonotype: This may arise from a read error, as a much more abundant clone is one base away. The chain combines TRBV6-5 with TRBJ1-2, with D perhaps matching TRBD1 (6 bases). The germline CDR1 and CDR2 sequences are MNHEY and SVGAGI. The CDR3 runs to 17 residues. CDR3 bases: TGTGCCAGCAGTTACTCGGGCAGGGGATCGGAAAACTATGGCTGCACCTTC. Translation gives CASSYSGRGSENYGCTF.

The rearrangement joins TRBV2 to TRBJ2-7; D ambiguous. CDR3 length: 14 residues. Germline V CDR1 and CDR2: SNHLY, FYNNEI. Between the trimmed V and J ends, which lost 3 bases and 2 bases, there was a span of 11 bases. Here the CDR3 reads CASSDLADPYEQYF. The CDR3 bases are TGTGCCAGCAGTGATCTCGCCGACCCCTACGAGCAGTACTTC. Based on the CDR3 plus reference TRBV2 and TRBJ2-7, the full variable domain is EPEVTQTPSHQVTQMGQEVILRCVPISNHLYFYWYRQILGQKVEFLVSFYNNEISEKSEIFDDQFSVERPDGSNFTLKIRSTKLEDSAMYFCASSDLADPYEQYFGPGTRLTVT.

This clonotype was recorded a few times. CDR3 DNA sequence: TGTGCCAGCAGGCAAGGAGCCGGGACAGGGACTTATAGCAATCAGCCCCAGCATTTT. Translation gives CASRQGAGTGTYSNQPQHF. The chain joins TRBV12-3 or TRBV12-4 to TRBJ1-5; 9 bases match TRBD1. There are 19 residues in the CDR3. With 6 bases clipped from V and 0 bases from J, the junction kept 15 bases outside the gene matches.

Of note for this clonotype: The junction departs from germline at one end; a sequencing error may be responsible. The gene calls are TRBV7-6 and TRBJ1-1; D uncertain. This CDR3 has 14 residues. The germline V gene encodes CDR1 SGHVS and CDR2 FNYEAQ. DNA of the CDR3: TGTGCCAGCAGTTTAGGACCGCAGAACACTGAAGCTTTCTTT. This translates into CASSLGPQNTEAFF.